What follows are 2 T cell receptor beta chains derived from one specimen sequenced in a study of blood T cells in healthy people across ages. Next came a second PCR, run for roughly 6 to 11 cycles, which used a sample-barcoded 5' primer along with a J-beta primer mix. TCRdb passed the 5' RACE reads through MiXCR, listing each CDR3 protein once. The sample has fewer than 900,000 distinct CDR3 sequences; 45% to 50% are singletons. Sequenced: blood. The receptors originated from a woman in her sixties or seventies in good health.

The V gene is TRBV7-2, the J gene TRBJ2-3, with D possibly being TRBD2 (5 bases). Germline V gene data show CDR1 as SGHTA and CDR2 as FQGNSA. The length of the CDR3 is 15 residues. V was pared by 6 bases and J by 0 bases, with 13 bases between. CDR3: CASSPLAGSTDTQYF. CDR3 in DNA: TGTGCCAGCAGTCCCCTGGCGGGTAGCACAGATACGCAGTATTTT.

The chain links TRBV9 to TRBJ2-2; 8 positions match TRBD1. There are 17 residues in the CDR3. Germline values: CDR1 SGDLS, CDR2 YYNGEE. The ends lost 3 bases at V and 0 bases at J; junction bases unmatched: 7. DNA of the CDR3: TGTGCCAGCAGCGCATTCCGGGACAGGACGAACACCGGGGAGCTGTTTTTT. Its protein product is CASSAFRDRTNTGELFF.